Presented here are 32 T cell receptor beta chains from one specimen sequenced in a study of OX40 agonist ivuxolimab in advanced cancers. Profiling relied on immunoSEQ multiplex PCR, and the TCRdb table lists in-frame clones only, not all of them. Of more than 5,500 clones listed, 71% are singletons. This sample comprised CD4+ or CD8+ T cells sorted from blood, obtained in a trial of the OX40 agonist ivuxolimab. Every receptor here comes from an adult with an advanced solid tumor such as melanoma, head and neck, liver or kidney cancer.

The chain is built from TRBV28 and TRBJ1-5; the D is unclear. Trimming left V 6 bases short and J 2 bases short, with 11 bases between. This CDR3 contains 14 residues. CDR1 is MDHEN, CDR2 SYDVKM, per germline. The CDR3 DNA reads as TGTGCCAGCAGATCAGGTAGCGGCAATCAGCCCCAGCATTTT. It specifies CASRSGSGNQPQHF.

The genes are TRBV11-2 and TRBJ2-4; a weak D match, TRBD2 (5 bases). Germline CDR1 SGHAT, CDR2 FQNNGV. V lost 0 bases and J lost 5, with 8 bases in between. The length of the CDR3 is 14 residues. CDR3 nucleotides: TGTGCCAGCAGCTTAGATTGGGGAGAAAACATTCAGTACTTC. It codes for CASSLDWGENIQYF.

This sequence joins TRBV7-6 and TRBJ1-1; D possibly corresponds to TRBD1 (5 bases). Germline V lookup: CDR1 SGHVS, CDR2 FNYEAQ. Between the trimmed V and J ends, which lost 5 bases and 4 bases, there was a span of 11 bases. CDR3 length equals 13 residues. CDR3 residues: CASSPAGFTEAFF. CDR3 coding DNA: TGTGCCAGCAGCCCCGCAGGGTTCACTGAAGCTTTCTTT.

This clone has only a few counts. The CDR3 loop reads CASSAGTSLWEQYF. The CDR3 nucleotides read TGTGCCAGCAGCGCCGGGACTAGCCTTTGGGAGCAGTACTTC. The V gene is TRBV4-2, the J gene TRBJ2-7, with 9 bases matching TRBD2. Looked up from germline, CDR1 is LGHNA and CDR2 is YNFKEQ. Trimming removed 5 bases from V and 7 bases from J; junction bases left unmatched: 9. CDR3 length equals 14 residues.

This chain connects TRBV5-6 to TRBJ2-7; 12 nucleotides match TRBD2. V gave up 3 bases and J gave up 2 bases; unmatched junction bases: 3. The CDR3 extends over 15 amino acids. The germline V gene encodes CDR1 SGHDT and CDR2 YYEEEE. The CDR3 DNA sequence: TGTGCCAGCAGCTCGACTAGCGGGAGCGCCTACGAGCAGTACTTC. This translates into CASSSTSGSAYEQYF.

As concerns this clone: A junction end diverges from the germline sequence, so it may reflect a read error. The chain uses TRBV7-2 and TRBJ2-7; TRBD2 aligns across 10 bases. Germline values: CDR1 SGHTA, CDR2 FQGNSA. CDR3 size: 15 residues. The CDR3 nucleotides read TGCGCCAGCAGCGTAACCGGGACTAGCGCTTACGAGCAGTACTTC. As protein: CASSVTGTSAYEQYF.

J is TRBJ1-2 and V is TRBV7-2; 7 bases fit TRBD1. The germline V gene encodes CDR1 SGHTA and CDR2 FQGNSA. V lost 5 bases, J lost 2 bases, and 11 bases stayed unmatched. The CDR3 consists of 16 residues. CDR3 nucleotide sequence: TGTGCCAGCAGCCTCGTTGGGACAGTAAGAAACTATGGCTACACCTTC. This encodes CASSLVGTVRNYGYTF.

The chain's CDR3 is CASSWNSYEQYF. The CDR3 nucleotides read TGTGCCAGCAGCTGGAACAGCTACGAGCAGTACTTC. The rearrangement uses TRBV7-9 and TRBJ2-7, with D hard to call. CDR1 is SEHNR, CDR2 FQNEAQ, per germline (reference sequence). Trimming took 4 bases from V and 3 from J, leaving 7 bases between them. This CDR3 has 12 residues. Full variable domain (outside the CDR3, taken from reference TRBV7-9 and TRBJ2-7): DTGVSQNPRHKITKRGQNVTFRCDPISEHNRLYWYRQTLGQGPEFLTYFQNEAQLEKSRLLSDRFSAERPKGSFSTLEIQRTEQGDSAMYLCASSWNSYEQYFGPGTRLTVT.

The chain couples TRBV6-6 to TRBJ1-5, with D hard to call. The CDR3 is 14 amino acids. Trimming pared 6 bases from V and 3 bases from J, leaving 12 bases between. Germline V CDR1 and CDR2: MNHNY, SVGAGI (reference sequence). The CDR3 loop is CASRTMGNNQPQHF. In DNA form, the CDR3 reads TGTGCCAGCAGGACGATGGGGAACAATCAGCCCCAGCATTTT.

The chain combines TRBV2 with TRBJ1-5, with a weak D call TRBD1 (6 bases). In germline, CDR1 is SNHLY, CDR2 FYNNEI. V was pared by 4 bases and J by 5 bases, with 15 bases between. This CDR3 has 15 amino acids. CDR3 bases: TGTGCCAGCAGTGTCCCGACAGGCTTGGATCAGCCCCAGCATTTT. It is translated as CASSVPTGLDQPQHF.

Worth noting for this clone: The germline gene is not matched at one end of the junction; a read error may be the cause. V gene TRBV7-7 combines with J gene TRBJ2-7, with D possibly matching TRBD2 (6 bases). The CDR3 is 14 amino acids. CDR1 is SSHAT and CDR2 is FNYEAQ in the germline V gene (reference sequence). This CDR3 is CASSLGAGPYEQYF. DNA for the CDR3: TGTGCTAGCAGCTTAGGGGCGGGACCTTACGAGCAGTACTTC.

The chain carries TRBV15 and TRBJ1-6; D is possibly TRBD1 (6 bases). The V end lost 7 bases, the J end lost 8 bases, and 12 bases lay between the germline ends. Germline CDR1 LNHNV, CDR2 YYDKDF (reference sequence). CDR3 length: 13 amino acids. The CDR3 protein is CATTQGSYSPLHF. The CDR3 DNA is TGTGCCACCACTCAGGGGAGTTATTCACCCCTCCACTTT.

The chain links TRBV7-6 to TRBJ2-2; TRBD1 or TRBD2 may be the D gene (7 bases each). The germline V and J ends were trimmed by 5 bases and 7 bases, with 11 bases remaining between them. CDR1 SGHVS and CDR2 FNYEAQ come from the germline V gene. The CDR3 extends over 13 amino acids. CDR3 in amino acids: CASSQGGSGELFF. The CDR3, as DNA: TGTGCCAGCAGCCAGGGGGGGAGCGGGGAGCTGTTTTTT.

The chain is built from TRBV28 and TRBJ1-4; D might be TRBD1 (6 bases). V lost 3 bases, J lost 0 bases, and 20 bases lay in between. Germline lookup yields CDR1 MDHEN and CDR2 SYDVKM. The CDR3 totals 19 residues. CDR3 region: CASSFPTWTDFSTNEKLFF. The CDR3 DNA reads TGTGCCAGCAGTTTCCCAACATGGACAGATTTCTCAACTAATGAAAAACTGTTTTTT.

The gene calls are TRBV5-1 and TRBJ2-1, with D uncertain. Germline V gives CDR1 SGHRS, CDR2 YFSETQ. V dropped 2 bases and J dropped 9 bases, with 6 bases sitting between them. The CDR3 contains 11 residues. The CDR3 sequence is CASSFSSEQFF. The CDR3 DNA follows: TGCGCCAGCAGCTTCAGCAGTGAGCAGTTCTTC. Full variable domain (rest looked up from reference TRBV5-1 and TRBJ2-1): KAGVTQTPRYLIKTRGQQVTLSCSPISGHRSVSWYQQTPGQGLQFLFEYFSETQRNKGNFPGRFSGRQFSNSRSEMNVSTLELGDSALYLCASSFSSEQFFGPGTRLTVL.

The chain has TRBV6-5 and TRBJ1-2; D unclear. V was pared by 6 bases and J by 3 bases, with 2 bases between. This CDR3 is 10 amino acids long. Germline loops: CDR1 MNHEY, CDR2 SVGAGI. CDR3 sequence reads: CASSDYGYTF. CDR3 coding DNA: TGTGCCAGCAGCGACTATGGCTACACCTTC.

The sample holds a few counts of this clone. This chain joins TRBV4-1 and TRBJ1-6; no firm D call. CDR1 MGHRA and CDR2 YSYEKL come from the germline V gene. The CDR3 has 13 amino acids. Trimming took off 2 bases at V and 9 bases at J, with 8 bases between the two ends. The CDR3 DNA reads TGCGCCAGCAGCCAATATACTGGTTCACCCCTCCACTTT. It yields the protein CASSQYTGSPLHF.

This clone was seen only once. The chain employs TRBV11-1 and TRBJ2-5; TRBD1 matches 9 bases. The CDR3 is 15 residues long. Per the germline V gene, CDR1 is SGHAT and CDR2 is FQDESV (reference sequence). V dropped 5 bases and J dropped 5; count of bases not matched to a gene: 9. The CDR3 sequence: CASSPRDRVSETQYF. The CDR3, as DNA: TGTGCCAGCAGCCCCCGGGACAGGGTTTCGGAGACCCAGTACTTC.

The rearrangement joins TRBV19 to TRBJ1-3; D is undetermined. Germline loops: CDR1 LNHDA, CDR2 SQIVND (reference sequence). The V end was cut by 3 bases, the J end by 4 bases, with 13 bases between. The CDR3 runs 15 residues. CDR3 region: CASSIRKRKGNTIYF. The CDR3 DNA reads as TGTGCCAGTAGTATTCGGAAGAGGAAAGGAAACACCATATATTTT.

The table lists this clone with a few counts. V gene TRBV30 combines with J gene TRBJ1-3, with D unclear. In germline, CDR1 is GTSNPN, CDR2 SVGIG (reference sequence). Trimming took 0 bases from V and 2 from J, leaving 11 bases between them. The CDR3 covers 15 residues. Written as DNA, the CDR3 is TGTGCCTGGAGTGTACTCCGGGGAGCTGGAAACACCATATATTTT. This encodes CAWSVLRGAGNTIYF.

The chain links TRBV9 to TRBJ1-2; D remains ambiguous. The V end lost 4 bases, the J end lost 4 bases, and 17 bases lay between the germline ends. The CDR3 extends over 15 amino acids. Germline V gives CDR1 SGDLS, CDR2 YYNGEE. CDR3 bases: TGTGCCAGCAGCCCTGCCCAGAGGGATATCTATGGCTACACCTTC. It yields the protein CASSPAQRDIYGYTF.

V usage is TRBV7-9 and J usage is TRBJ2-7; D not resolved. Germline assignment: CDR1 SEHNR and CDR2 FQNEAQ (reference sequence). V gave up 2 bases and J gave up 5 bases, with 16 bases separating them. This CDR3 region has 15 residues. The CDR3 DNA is TGTGCCAGCAGCTTAATAGCTCGACAAGCCAACGAGCAGTACTTC. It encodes CASSLIARQANEQYF.

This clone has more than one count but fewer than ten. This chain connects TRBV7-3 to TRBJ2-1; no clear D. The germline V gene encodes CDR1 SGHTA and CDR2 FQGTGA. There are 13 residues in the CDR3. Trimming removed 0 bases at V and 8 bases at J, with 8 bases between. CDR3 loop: CASSLTEVDEQFF. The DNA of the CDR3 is TGTGCCAGCAGCTTAACGGAAGTGGATGAGCAGTTCTTC.

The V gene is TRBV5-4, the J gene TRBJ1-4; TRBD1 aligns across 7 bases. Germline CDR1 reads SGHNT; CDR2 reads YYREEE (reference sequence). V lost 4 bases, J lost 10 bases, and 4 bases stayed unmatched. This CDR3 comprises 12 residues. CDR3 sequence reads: CASSLRGGKLFF. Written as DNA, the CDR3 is TGTGCCAGCAGCCTCAGGGGGGGAAAACTGTTTTTT.

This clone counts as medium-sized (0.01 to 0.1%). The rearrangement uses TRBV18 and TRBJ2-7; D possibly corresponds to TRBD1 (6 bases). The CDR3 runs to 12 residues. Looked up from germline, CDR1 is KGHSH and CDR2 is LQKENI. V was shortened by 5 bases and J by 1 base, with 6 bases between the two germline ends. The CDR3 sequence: CASSRGSYEQYF. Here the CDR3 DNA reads TGTGCCAGCTCAAGGGGGTCCTACGAGCAGTACTTC.

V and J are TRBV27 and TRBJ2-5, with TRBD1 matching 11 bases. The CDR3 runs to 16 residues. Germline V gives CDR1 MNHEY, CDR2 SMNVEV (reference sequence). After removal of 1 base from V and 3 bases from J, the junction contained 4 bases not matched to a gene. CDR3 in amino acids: CASSLFPGQGEETQYF. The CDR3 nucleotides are TGTGCCAGCAGTTTATTCCCGGGACAGGGGGAAGAGACCCAGTACTTC.

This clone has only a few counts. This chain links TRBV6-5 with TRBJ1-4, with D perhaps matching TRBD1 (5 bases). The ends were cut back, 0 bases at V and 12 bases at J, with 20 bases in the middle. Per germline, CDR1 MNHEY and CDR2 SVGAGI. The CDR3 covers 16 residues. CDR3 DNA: TGTGCCAGCAGTTACTCCCGAGGGCCAGGAGGGGAGCAACTGTTTTTT. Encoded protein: CASSYSRGPGGEQLFF.

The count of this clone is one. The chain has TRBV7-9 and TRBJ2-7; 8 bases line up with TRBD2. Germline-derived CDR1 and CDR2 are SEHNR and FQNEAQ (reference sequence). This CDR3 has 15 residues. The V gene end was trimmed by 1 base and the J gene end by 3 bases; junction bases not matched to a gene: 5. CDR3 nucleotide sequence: TGTGCCAGCAGCTTAGGAGGCGGGAGGAACTACGAGCAGTACTTC. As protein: CASSLGGGRNYEQYF.

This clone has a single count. The CDR3 nucleotides are TGTGCCAGCAGCCATTCTAGCGGGACACCCAATGAGCAGTTCTTC. It is translated as CASSHSSGTPNEQFF. The chain carries TRBV7-6 and TRBJ2-1, with TRBD2 matching over 9 bases. This CDR3 comprises 15 residues. Germline V CDR1 and CDR2: SGHVS, FNYEAQ. V dropped 5 bases and J dropped 6; count of bases not matched to a gene: 8.

The CDR3 sequence is CASSLVGALQETQYF. In DNA form, the CDR3 reads TGTGCCAGCAGCTTAGTCGGGGCCCTCCAAGAGACCCAGTACTTC. V is TRBV7-9 and J is TRBJ2-5; the D gene could be TRBD1 or TRBD2 (5 bases each). The V gene's germline CDR1 is SEHNR and CDR2 FQNEAQ (reference sequence). This CDR3 has 15 residues. Trimming stripped 1 base from V and 1 base from J, with 10 bases between.

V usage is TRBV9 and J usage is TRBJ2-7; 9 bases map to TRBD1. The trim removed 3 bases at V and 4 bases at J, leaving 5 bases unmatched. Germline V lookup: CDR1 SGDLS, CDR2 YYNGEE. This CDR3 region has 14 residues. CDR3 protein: CASSAGQGKYEQYF. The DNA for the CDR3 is TGTGCCAGCAGCGCTGGACAGGGGAAATACGAGCAGTACTTC.

Here the CDR3 reads CASSQASGGAFLLDTQYF. DNA of the CDR3: TGCGCCAGCAGCCAAGCTAGCGGGGGGGCCTTTTTGCTAGATACGCAGTATTTT. This chain connects TRBV4-3 to TRBJ2-3; 12 nucleotides line up with TRBD2. J lost 5 bases, V lost 1 base, and 10 bases had no gene match. Per germline, CDR1 LGHNA and CDR2 YSLEER. CDR3 size: 18 residues.